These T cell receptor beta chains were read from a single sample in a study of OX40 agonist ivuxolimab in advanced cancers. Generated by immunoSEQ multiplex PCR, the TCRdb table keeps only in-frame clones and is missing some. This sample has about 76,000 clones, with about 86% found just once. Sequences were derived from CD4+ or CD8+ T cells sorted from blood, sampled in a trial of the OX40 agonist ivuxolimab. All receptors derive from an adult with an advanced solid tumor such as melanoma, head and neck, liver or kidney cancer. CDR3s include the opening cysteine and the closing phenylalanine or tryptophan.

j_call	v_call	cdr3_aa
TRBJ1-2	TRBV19	CASSGAGYTF
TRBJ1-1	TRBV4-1	CASSQDWRTVHSGTEAFF
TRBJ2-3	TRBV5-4	CASSLDGASTDTQYF
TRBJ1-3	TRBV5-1	CASSALPGAKYSGNTIYF
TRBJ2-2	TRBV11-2	CASSLYPGELFF
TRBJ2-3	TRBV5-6	CASNVRNTDTQYF
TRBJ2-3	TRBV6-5	CASSYPGGGPTQYF
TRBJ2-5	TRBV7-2	CASSMGLAEETQYF
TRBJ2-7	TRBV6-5	CASSYGRMEYF
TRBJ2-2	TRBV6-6	CASTYTGTLTGELFF
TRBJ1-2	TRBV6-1	CASRDTSRGYTF
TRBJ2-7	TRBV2	CASSEGDRGPYEQYF
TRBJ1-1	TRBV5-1	CASSGQGAGTEAFF
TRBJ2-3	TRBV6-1	CASSAPLGSTDTQYF
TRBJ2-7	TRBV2	CASTRGAEEQYF
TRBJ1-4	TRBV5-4	CASSVEGGSGEKLFF
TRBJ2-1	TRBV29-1	CSVEDRSGAYNEQFF
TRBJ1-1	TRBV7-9	CASSPQLSGENTEAFF
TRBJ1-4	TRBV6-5	CASSDQGINEKLFF
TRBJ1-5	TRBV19	CASSLSGIGAQHF
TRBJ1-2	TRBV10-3	CAISTTGIYGYTF
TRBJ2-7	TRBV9	CASSAAVFSYEQYF
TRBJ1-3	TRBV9	CASSASGNPSSGNTIYF
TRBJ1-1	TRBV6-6	CASSSEPAVETEAFF
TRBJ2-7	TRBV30	CAWSRGVESEQYF
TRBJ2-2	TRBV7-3	CASSLSGAGGELFF
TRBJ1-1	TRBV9	CASSVDPGQGVNEAFF
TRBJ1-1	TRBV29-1	CSVEAHRGRNTEAFF
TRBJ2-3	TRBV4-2	CASSQELAGGQDTQYF
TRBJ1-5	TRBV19	CASGRQGRTGQPQHF
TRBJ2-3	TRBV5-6	CASRRESTDTQYF
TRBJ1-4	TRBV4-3	CASSRSWTAATNEKLFF
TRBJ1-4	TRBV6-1	CASSSHRATNEKLFF
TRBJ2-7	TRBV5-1	CASSLDGYEQYF
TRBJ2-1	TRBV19	CASSPPRTRWDNEQFF
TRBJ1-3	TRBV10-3	CAISQTGAGNTIYF
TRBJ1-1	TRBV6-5	CASSPRDGEAFF
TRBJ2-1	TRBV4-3	CASSQRGGRNNEQFF
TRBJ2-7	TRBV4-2	CASSQEKQAHREQYF
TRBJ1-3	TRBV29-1	CSVEDMGLGDRGSPDTIYF
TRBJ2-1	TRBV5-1	CASSLEASGGVNEQFF
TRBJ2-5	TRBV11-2	CASSRGQGETQYF
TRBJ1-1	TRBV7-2	CASSLAGITEAFF
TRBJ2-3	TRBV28	CASSTLGGAGGIPDTQYF
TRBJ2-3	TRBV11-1	CASSLTQSTDTQYF